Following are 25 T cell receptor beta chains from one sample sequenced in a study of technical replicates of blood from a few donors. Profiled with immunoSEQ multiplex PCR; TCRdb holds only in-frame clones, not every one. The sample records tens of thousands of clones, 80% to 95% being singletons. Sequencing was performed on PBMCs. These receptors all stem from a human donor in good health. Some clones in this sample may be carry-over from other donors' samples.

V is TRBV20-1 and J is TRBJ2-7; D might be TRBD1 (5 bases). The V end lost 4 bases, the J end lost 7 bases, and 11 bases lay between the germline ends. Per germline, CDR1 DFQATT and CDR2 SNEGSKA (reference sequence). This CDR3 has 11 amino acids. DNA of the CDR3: TGCAGTGCTATCCAGGGAAAAGAGCAGTACTTC. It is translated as CSAIQGKEQYF.

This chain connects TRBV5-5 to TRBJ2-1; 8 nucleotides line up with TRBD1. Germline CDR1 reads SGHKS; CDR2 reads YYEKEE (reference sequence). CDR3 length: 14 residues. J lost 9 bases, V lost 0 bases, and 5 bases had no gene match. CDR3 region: CASSLGRGLGEQFF. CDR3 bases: TGTGCCAGCAGCTTGGGCAGGGGGCTGGGTGAGCAGTTCTTC.

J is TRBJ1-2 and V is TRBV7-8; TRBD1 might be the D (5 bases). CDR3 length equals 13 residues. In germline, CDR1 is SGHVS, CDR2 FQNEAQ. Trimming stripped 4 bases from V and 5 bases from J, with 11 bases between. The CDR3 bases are TGTGCCAGCAGCTGGGGGGAGGGGTATGGCTACACCTTC. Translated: CASSWGEGYGYTF.

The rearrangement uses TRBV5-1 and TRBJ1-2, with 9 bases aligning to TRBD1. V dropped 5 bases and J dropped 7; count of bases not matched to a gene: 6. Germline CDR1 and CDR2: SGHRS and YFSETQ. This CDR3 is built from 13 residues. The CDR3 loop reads CASRPGQGLGYTF. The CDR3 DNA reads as TGCGCCAGCAGACCAGGACAGGGGCTTGGCTACACCTTC.

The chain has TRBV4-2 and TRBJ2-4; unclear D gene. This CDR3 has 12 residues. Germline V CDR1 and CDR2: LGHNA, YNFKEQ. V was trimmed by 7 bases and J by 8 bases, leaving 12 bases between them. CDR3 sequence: CASMGLQDIQYF. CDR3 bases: TGTGCCAGCATGGGCCTACAAGACATTCAGTACTTC.

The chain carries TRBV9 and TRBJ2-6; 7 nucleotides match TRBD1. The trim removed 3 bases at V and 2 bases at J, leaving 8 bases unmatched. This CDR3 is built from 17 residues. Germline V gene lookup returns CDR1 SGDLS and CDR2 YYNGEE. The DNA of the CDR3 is TGTGCCAGCAGCGGCTACAGGGGAAGGACTGGGGCCAACGTCCTGACTTTC. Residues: CASSGYRGRTGANVLTF.

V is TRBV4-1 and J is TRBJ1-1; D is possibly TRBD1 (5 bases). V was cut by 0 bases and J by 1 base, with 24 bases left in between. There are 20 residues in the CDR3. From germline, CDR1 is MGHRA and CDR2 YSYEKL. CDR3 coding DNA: TGCGCCAGCAGCCAAGATACCGGTGGCAGGGTATATAATAGGAACACTGAAGCTTTCTTT. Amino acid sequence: CASSQDTGGRVYNRNTEAFF.

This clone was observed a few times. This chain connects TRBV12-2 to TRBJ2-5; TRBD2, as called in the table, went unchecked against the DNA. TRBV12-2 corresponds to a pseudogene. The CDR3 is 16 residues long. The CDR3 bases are TGTGCAAGTCGCTTACTCCTAGCGGGTAACCAAGAGACCCAGTACTTC. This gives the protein CASRLLLAGNQETQYF.

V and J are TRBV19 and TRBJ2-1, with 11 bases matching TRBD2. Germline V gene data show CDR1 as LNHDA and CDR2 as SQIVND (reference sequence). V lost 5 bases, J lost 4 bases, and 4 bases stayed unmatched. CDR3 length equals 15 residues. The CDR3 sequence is CASSLGTSGYNEQFF. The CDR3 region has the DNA TGTGCCAGTAGTCTTGGGACTAGCGGATACAATGAGCAGTTCTTC. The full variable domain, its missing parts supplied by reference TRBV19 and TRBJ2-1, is DGGITQSPKYLFRKEGQNVTLSCEQNLNHDAMYWYRQDPGQGLRLIYYSQIVNDFQKGDIAEGYSVSREKKESFPLTVTSAQKNPTAFYLCASSLGTSGYNEQFFGPGTRLTVL.

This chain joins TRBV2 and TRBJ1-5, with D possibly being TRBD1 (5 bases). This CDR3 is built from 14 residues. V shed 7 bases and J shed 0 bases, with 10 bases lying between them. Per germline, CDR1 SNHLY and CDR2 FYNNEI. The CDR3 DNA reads TGTGCCAGCATGGGGCAGAATAGCAATCAGCCCCAGCATTTT. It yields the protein CASMGQNSNQPQHF.

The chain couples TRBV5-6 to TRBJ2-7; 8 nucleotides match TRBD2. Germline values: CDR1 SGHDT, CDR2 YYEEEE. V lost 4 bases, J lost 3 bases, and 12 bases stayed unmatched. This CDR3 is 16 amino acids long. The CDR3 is CASSPRYRTSSYEQYF. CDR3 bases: TGTGCCAGCAGCCCGCGATATCGGACTAGCAGCTACGAGCAGTACTTC.

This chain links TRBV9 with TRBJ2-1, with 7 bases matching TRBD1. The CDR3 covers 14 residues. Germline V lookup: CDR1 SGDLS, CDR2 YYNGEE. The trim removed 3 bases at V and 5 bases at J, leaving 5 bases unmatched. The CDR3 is CASSARGQHNEQFF. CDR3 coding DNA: TGTGCCAGCAGCGCCCGGGGACAGCACAATGAGCAGTTCTTC.

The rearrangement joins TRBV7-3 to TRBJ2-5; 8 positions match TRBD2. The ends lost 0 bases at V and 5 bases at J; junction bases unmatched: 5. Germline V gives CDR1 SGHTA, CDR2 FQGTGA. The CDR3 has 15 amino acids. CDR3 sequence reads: CASSLTSGTGETQYF. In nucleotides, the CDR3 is TGTGCCAGCAGCTTAACTAGCGGGACGGGGGAGACCCAGTACTTC.

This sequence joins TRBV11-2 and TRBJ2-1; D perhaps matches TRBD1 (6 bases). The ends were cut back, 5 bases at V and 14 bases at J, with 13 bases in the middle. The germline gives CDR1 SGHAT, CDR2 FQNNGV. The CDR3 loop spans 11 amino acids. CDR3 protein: CASSAGTPEFF. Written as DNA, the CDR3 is TGTGCCAGCAGCGCCGGGACACCAGAGTTCTTC.

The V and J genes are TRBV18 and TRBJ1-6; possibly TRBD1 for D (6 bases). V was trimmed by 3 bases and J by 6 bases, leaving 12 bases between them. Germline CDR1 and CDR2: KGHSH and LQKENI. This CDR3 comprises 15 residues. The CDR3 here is CASSPFGQSNSPLHF. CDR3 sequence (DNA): TGTGCCAGCTCACCCTTCGGACAGAGTAATTCACCCCTCCACTTT. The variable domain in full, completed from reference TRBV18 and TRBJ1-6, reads NAGVMQNPRHLVRRRGQEARLRCSPMKGHSHVYWYRQLPEEGLKFMVYLQKENIIDESGMPKERFSAEFPKEGPSILRIQQVVRGDSAAYFCASSPFGQSNSPLHFGNGTRLTVT.

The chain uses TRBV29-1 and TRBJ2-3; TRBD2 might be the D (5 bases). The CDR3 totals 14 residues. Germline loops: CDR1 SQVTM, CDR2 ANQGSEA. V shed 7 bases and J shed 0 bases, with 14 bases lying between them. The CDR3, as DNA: TGCAGCGCTACCTCTAGCAGTAGCACAGATACGCAGTATTTT. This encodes CSATSSSSTDTQYF.

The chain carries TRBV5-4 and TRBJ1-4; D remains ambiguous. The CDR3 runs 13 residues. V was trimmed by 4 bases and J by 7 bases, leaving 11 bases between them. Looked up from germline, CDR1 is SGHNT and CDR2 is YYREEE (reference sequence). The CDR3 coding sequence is TGTGCCAGCAGCGTGGTGATCGGTGAAAAACTGTTTTTT. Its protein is CASSVVIGEKLFF.

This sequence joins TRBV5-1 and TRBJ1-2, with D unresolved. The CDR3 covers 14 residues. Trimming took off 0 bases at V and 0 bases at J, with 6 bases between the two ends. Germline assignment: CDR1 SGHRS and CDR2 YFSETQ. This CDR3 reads CASSLERANYGYTF. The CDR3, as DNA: TGCGCCAGCAGCTTGGAGCGGGCTAACTATGGCTACACCTTC.

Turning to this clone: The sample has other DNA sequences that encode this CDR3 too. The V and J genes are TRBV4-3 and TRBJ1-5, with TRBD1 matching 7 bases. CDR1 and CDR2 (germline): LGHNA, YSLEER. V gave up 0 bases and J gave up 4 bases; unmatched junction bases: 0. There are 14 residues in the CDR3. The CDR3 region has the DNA TGCGCCAGCAGCCAAGACAGGGGGAATCAGCCCCAGCATTTT. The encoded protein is CASSQDRGNQPQHF.

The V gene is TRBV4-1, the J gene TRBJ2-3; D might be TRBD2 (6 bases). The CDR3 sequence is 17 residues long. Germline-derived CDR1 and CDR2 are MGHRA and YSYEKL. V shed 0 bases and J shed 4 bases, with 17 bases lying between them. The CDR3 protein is CASSQDLGTQRADTQYF. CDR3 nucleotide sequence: TGCGCCAGCAGCCAAGATCTGGGGACTCAAAGGGCAGATACGCAGTATTTT.

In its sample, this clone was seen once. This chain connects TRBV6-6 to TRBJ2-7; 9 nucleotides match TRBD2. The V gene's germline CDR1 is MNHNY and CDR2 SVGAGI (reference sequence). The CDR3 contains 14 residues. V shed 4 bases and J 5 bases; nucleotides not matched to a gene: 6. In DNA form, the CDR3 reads TGTGCCAGCAGTTTGGCTAGCGGGGTCCACGAGCAGTACTTC. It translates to CASSLASGVHEQYF.

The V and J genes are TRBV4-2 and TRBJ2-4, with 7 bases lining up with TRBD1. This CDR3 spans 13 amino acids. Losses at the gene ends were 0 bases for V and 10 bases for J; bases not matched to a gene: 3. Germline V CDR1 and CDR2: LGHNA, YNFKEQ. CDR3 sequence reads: CASSQERQGIQYF. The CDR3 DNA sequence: TGTGCCAGCAGCCAAGAACGACAGGGTATTCAGTACTTC.

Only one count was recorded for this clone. The CDR3 DNA follows: TGTGCCAGCAGCTTAGTCGGGACAGCCAGGATCGATGAGCAGTTCTTC. Its protein product is CASSLVGTARIDEQFF. The chain has TRBV7-8 and TRBJ2-1; 7 bases fit TRBD1. From germline, CDR1 is SGHVS and CDR2 FQNEAQ. The CDR3 totals 16 residues. V gave up 1 base and J gave up 8 bases; unmatched junction bases: 11.

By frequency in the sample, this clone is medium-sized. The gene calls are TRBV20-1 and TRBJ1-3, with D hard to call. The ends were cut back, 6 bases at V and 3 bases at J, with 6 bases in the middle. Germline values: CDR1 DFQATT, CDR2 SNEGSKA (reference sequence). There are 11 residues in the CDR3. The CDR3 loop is CSARDGNTIYF. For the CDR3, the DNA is TGCAGTGCGCGAGATGGAAACACCATATATTTT.

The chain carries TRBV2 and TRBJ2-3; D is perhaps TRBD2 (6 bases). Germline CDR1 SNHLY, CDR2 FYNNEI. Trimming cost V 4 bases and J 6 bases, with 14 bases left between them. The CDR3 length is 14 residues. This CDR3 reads CASSGLDGSDTQYF. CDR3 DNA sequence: TGTGCCAGCAGTGGACTAGACGGCTCGGATACGCAGTATTTT. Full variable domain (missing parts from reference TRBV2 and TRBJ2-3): EPEVTQTPSHQVTQMGQEVILRCVPISNHLYFYWYRQILGQKVEFLVSFYNNEISEKSEIFDDQFSVERPDGSNFTLKIRSTKLEDSAMYFCASSGLDGSDTQYFGPGTRLTVL.